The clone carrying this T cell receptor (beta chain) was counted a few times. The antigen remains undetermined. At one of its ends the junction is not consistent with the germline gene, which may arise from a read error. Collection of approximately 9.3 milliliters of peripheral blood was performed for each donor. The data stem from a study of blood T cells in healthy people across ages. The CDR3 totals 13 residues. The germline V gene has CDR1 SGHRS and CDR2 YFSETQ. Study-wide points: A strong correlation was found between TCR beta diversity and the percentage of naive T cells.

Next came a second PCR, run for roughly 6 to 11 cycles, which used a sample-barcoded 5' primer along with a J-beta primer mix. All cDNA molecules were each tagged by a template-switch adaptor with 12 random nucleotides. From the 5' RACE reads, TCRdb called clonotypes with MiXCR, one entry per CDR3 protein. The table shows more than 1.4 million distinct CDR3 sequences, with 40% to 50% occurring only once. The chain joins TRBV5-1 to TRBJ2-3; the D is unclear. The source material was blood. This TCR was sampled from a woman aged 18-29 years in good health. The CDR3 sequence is CAGSFVVTDTQYF. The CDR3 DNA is TGCGCCGGCAGCTTTGTAGTTACAGATACGCAGTATTTT.